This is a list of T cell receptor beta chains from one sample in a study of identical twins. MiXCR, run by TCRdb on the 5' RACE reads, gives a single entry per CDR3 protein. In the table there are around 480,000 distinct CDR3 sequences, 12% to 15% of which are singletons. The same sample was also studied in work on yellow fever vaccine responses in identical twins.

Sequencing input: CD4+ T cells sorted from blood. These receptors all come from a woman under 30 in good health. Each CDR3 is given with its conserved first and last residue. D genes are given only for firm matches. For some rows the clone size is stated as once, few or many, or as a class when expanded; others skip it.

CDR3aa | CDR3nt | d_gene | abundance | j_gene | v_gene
CAWSVLQNTGELFF | TGTGCCTGGAGTGTACTACAGAACACCGGGGAGCTGTTTTTT | . | few | TRBJ2-2 | TRBV30
CASSYAHTEAFF | TGTGCCAGCAGCTACGCACACACTGAAGCTTTCTTT | . | . | TRBJ1-1 | TRBV6-2/TRBV6-3
CASSPTTGGWDEQYF | TGTGCCAGCAGCCCAACGACAGGGGGCTGGGACGAGCAGTACTTC | TRBD1 | . | TRBJ2-7 | TRBV3-1
CASSLQGWKTQYF | TGTGCCAGCAGCTTACAGGGTTGGAAGACCCAGTACTTC | . | . | TRBJ2-5 | TRBV7-2
CASSLDRPGGETEAFF | TGCGCCAGCAGCTTGGACAGGCCTGGGGGTGAAACTGAAGCTTTCTTT | . | few | TRBJ1-1 | TRBV5-1
CASSSLGQGVTHDTQYF | TGTGCCAGCAGTTCACTAGGACAGGGTGTCACCCACGATACGCAGTATTTT | TRBD1 | few | TRBJ2-3 | TRBV27
CASNRAGSSYEQYF | TGTGCCAGCAATCGAGCGGGATCCTCCTACGAGCAGTACTTC | TRBD2 | . | TRBJ2-7 | TRBV7-2
CASSLLGGIETQYF | TGTGCCAGCAGTTTATTAGGAGGTATAGAGACCCAGTACTTC | . | . | TRBJ2-5 | TRBV27
CASKNRDHEQYF | TGTGCCAGCAAAAACAGGGACCACGAGCAGTACTTC | . | . | TRBJ2-7 | TRBV6-2/TRBV6-3
CASSHKITGGKYNEQFF | TGTGCCAGCAGTCACAAAATTACAGGGGGCAAGTACAATGAGCAGTTCTTC | TRBD1 | . | TRBJ2-1 | TRBV6-2/TRBV6-3
CSARQAREQYF | TGCAGCGCCCGACAGGCTCGGGAGCAGTACTTC | . | . | TRBJ2-7 | TRBV29-1
CASSSTRAGTQYF | TGCGCCAGCAGCTCGACGAGAGCCGGGACCCAGTACTTC | . | . | TRBJ2-5 | TRBV5-1
CASSLVAGLNTGELFF | TGTGCCAGCAGCTTAGTAGCGGGGCTTAACACCGGGGAGCTGTTTTTT | TRBD2 | . | TRBJ2-2 | TRBV11-2
CASSSSGLRIDTQYF | . | . | few | TRBJ2-3 | TRBV6-2/TRBV6-3
CASSKMGAGGLMSSYNEQFF | TGTGCCAGCAGCAAAATGGGAGCGGGAGGACTAATGAGCTCCTACAATGAGCAGTTCTTC | TRBD2 | . | TRBJ2-1 | TRBV28
CSALWGGTLAVQAKNIQYF | TGCAGTGCGCTGTGGGGGGGGACCCTAGCGGTCCAAGCCAAAAACATTCAGTACTTC | TRBD2 | few | TRBJ2-4 | TRBV20-1
CASSFMRGGSYNEQFF | TGTGCCAGCAGTTTTATGCGGGGGGGCTCCTACAATGAGCAGTTCTTC | TRBD2 | . | TRBJ2-1 | TRBV28
CASSLQTSGEQFF | TGCGCCAGCAGCCTCCAGACTAGCGGGGAGCAGTTCTTC | TRBD2 | . | TRBJ2-1 | TRBV10-1
CASSYRQAANSPLHF | TGTGCCAGCAGTTACAGGCAGGCCGCAAATTCACCCCTCCACTTT | . | . | TRBJ1-6 | TRBV6-5
CASSHGTSGEQFF | TGTGCCAGCAGTCATGGGACTAGCGGAGAGCAGTTCTTC | TRBD2 | . | TRBJ2-1 | TRBV6-2/TRBV6-3
CSASGGFVDNQPQHF | TGCAGTGCTAGCGGAGGGTTTGTGGACAATCAGCCCCAGCATTTT | . | . | TRBJ1-5 | TRBV20-1
CASSARDKRLFTYEQYF | TGTGCCAGCAGCGCGCGGGACAAGCGACTTTTTACCTACGAGCAGTACTTC | . | few | TRBJ2-7 | TRBV11-2
CASTLGLNTDTQYF | TGTGCCAGCACCTTGGGACTTAACACAGATACGCAGTATTTT | . | . | TRBJ2-3 | TRBV12-3/TRBV12-4
CASSLGNGGAVDTQYF | TGTGCCAGCAGCTTGGGTAACGGGGGGGCTGTAGATACGCAGTATTTT | TRBD2 | . | TRBJ2-3 | TRBV11-3
CASSEAPGTGTYEQYF | TGTGCCAGCAGCGAAGCCCCCGGGACAGGGACCTACGAGCAGTACTTC | TRBD1 | few | TRBJ2-7 | TRBV9
CASRLRTENSPLHF | TGTGCCAGCAGGCTGAGGACAGAAAATTCACCCCTCCACTTT | . | few | TRBJ1-6 | TRBV7-9
CASSSDKPYEQYF | TGTGCCAGCTCATCGGACAAACCCTACGAGCAGTACTTC | . | . | TRBJ2-7 | TRBV18